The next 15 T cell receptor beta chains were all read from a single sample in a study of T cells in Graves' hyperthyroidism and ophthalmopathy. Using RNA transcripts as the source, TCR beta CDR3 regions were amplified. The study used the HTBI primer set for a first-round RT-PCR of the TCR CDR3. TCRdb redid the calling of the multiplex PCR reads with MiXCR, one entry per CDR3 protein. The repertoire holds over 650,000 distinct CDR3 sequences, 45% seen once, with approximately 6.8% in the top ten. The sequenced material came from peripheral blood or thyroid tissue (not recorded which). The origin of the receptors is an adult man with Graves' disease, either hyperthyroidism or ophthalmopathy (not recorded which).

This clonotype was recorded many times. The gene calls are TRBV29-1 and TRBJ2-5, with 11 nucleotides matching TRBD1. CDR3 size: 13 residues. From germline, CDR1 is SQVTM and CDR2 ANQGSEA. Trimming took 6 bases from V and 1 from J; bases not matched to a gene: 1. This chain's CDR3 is CSVGTGGQETQYF. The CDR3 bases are TGCAGCGTAGGGACAGGGGGCCAAGAGACCCAGTACTTC.

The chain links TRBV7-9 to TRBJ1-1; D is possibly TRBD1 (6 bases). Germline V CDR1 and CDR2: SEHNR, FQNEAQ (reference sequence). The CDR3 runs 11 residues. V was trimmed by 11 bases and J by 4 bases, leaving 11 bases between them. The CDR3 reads CALRGSTEAFF. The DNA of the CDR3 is TGTGCCTTGAGGGGGAGCACTGAAGCTTTCTTT.

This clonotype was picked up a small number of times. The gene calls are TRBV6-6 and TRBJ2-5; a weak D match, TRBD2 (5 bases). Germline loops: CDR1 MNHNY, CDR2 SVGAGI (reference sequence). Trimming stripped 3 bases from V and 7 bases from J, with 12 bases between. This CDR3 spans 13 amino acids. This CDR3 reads CASSYVGSGTQYF. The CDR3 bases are TGTGCCAGCAGTTATGTGGGAAGCGGGACCCAGTACTTC.

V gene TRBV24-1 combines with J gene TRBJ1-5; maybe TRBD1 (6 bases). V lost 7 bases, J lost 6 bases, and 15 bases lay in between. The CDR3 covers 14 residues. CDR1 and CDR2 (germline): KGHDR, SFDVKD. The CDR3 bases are TGTGCCACCAGCCCCACAGGGTTCACTCAGCCCCAGCATTTT. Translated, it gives CATSPTGFTQPQHF.

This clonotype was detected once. The CDR3 protein is CASKNRDNEKLFF. The CDR3 nucleotides are TGTGCCAGCAAGAACAGGGACAATGAAAAACTGTTTTTT. This rearrangement joins TRBV7-2 to TRBJ1-4; a possible D gene is TRBD1 (6 bases). Trimming removed 7 bases at V and 5 bases at J, with 11 bases between. Germline-derived CDR1 and CDR2 are SGHTA and FQGNSA. The CDR3 consists of 13 residues. Looking up the rest from reference TRBV7-2 and TRBJ1-4 gives the full variable domain: GAGVSQSPSNKVTEKGKDVELRCDPISGHTALYWYRQSLGQGLEFLIYFQGNSAPDKSGLPSDRFSAERTGGSVSTLTIQRTQQEDSAVYLCASKNRDNEKLFFGSGTQLSVL.

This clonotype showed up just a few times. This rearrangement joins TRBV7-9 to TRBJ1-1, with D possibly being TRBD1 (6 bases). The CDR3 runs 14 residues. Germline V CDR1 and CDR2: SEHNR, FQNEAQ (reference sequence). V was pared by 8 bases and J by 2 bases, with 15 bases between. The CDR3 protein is CASSSQTGNTEAFF. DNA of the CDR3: TGTGCCAGCTCATCGCAGACAGGAAACACTGAAGCTTTCTTT.

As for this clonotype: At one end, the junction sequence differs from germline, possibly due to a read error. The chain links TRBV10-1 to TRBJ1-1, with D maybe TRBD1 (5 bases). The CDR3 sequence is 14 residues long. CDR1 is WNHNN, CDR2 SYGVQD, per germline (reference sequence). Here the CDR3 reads CASRDPTVNTEAFF. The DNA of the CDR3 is TGTGCCAGCAGGGATCCTACAGTTAACACTGAAGCTTTCTTT.

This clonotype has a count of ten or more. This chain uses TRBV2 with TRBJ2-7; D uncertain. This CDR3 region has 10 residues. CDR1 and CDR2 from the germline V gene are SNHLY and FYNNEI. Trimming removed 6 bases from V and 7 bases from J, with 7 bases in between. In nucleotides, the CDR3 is TGTGCCAGCAGGGCGTTAGAGCAGTACTTC. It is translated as CASRALEQYF.

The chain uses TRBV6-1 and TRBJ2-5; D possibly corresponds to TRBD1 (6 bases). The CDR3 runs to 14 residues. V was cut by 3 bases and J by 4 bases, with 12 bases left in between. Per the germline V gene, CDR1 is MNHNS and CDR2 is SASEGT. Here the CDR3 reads CASSEIQGRETQYF. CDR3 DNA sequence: TGTGCCAGCAGTGAGATACAGGGAAGAGAGACCCAGTACTTC.

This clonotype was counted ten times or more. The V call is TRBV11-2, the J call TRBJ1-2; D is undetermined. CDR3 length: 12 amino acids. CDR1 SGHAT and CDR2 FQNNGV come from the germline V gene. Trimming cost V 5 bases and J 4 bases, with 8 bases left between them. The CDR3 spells CASSAPSYGYTF. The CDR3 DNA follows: TGTGCCAGCAGCGCCCCGAGCTATGGCTACACCTTC.

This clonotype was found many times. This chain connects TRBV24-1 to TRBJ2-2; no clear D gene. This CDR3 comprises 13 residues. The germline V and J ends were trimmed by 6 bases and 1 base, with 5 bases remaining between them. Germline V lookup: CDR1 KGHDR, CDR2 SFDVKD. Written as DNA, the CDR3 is TGTGCCACCAGTAAAGAGAACACCGGGGAGCTGTTTTTT. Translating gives CATSKENTGELFF.

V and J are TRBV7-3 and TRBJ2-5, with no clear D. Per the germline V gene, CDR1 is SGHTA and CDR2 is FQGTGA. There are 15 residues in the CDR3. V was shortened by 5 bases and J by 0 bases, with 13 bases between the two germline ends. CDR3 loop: CASSQVSINQETQYF. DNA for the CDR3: TGTGCCAGCAGCCAAGTTTCGATTAACCAAGAGACCCAGTACTTC.

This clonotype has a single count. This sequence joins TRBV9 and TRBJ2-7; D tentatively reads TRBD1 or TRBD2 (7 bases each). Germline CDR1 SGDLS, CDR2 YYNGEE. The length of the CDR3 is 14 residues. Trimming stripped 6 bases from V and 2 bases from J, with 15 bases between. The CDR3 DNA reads TGTGCCAGCAACCAGGGGGGGAGGGCCTACGAGCAGTACTTC. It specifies CASNQGGRAYEQYF.

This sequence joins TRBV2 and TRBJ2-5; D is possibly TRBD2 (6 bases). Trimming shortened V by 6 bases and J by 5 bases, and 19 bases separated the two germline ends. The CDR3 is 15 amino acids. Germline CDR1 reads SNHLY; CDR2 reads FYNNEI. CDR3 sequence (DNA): TGTGCCAGCAGCCAAAGTTCGCTAGCGTCGGAGACCCAGTACTTC. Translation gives CASSQSSLASETQYF.

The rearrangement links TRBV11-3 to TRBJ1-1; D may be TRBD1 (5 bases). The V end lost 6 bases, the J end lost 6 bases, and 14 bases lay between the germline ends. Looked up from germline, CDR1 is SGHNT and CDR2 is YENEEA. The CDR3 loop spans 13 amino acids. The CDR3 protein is CASSGGSGAEAFF. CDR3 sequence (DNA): TGTGCCAGCAGTGGGGGATCGGGGGCTGAAGCTTTCTTT.